The present T cell receptor beta chain was sequenced within a study of human T cells and chemical hapten exposure. Study-wide points: In comparison with controls, expanded TCRs gave rise to a significantly larger number of large CDR3 similarity clusters.

Time point here: pre-sensitization, week 0. Noted treatment: therapeutic diphenylcyclopropenone sensitization with weekly scalp DPC. The CDR3 length is 16 residues. Germline values: CDR1 SGHTA, CDR2 FQGNSA. V shed 5 bases and J shed 2 bases, with 17 bases lying between them. With regard to this clonotype: Its antigen remains unidentified.

TCRdb reanalysed the RACE reads using MiXCR and keeps one entry per CDR3 protein. Of roughly 380,000 distinct CDR3 sequences listed, approximately 5% are singletons. This TCR was recovered from a woman aged 45-65 years with alopecia areata. Some clones in this sample may be carry-over from other donors' samples. The V call is TRBV7-2, the J call TRBJ2-3; TRBD1 might be the D (6 bases). Here the sequenced sample was whole blood, taken in connection with sensitization to the hapten diphenylcyclopropenone (DPC). The DNA for the CDR3 is TGTGCCAGCAGCCCCCTAGGACAGCCCCCCACAGATACGCAGTATTTT. Encoded protein: CASSPLGQPPTDTQYF.